This T cell receptor (beta chain) is drawn from a study of blood T cells in healthy people across ages. Notes on the study in general: The fall in TCR beta diversity per million T cells was roughly linear with age. The study regarded diversity estimates from one million T cells as underestimates.

Then a second PCR, running about 6 to 12 cycles, was carried out with a sample-barcoded 5' primer and a J-beta primer mix. TCRdb used MiXCR to reprocess the 5' RACE reads, holding one entry per CDR3 protein. The data hold about 640,000 distinct CDR3 sequences, with under 70% observed a single time. This clonotype was observed a handful of times. Antigen unknown. The sample providers were healthy Caucasian people from Russia, aged roughly 6 to 100. The CDR3 sequence is 18 residues long. In germline, CDR1 is MDHEN, CDR2 SYDVKM. Trimming stripped 7 bases from V and 1 base from J, with 20 bases between. The sample was blood. V gene TRBV28 combines with J gene TRBJ2-6; D not certain. This TCR was sampled from a man aged 60 to 69 in good health. The CDR3 nucleotides are TGTGCCAGCACTTCCGCCCTGGGCCGGCAGTCTGGGGCCAACGTCCTGACTTTC. The encoded protein is CASTSALGRQSGANVLTF.